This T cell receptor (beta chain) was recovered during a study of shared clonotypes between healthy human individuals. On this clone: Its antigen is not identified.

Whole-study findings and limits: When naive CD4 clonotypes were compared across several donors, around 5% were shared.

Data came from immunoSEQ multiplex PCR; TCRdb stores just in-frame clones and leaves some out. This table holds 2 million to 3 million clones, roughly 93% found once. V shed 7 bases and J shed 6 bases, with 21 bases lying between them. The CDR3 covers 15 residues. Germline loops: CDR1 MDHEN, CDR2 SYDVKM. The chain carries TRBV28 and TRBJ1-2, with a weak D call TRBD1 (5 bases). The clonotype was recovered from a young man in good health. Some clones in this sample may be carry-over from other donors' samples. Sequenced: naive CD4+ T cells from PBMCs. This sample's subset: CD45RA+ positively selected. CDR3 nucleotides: TGTGCCAGCATAGGATCGGGGCCAAGTAGTAATGGCTACACCTTC. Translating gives CASIGSGPSSNGYTF.